The T cell receptor beta chain described here comes from a study of T-cell memory formation after mild COVID-19 (dated by TCRdb to about 2021). Regarding the complete study: TCR sequence clusters from the two donors were found to be largely donor specific. In a couple of donors, T-cell clones that expanded and contracted after mild COVID-19 were followed by sequencing TCRalpha and TCRbeta repertoires longitudinally. Two young, previously healthy adult volunteers made up the cohort, one male and one female.

Comments on this clonotype: What this receptor recognizes is not known. No qualities accompany the bases; no much larger clone lies one base away.

Overall study outcomes, separate from this receptor: The second-wave clones that peaked on day 37 were not confirmed to be SARS-CoV-2 specific. Contracting CD4+ clones were found mainly in CM and EM memory subsets, while CD8+ clones were enriched in EMRA. Some responding clones were detected in pre-infection memory, which suggested that pre-existing cross-reactive memory T cells had joined the SARS-CoV-2 response. Clones contracting from day 15 to 85 had balanced CD4/CD8 phenotypes, while a second wave expanding from day 15 to 37 was biased towards CD4+. Only two mild cases were covered in the study, and larger cohorts including severe cases with pre-infection samples were considered necessary.

CDR1 SGDLS and CDR2 YYNGEE were looked up in the germline V gene. The germline V and J ends show losses of 4 bases and 5 bases respectively, and no gene match explains 7 bases of the junction. The cysteine opens and the phenylalanine closes a CDR3 of 15 amino acids. The kept DNA is CDR3 alone, 45 bases in frame from the first base. Reads for this sample came from an Illumina NovaSeq 6000. Using 5'RACE with constant-segment primers, TCRalpha and TCRbeta cDNA libraries were constructed, with sample barcodes and unique molecular identifiers added in the process. Trizol reagent was used to extract RNA from every sample. Libraries were amplified in two PCR steps, with a second sample barcode and Illumina TruSeq adapters added in the second step. Sequencing of the libraries was done on an Illumina NovaSeq, producing 2 x 150 bp paired-end reads. Regarding the original processing steps: The reads were demultiplexed and collapsed into UMI-guided consensus sequences using migec v1.2.7. Using mixcr v2.1.11, the UMI consensuses were aligned to TRA and TRB V and J templates and assembled into clonotypes. A clonotype was counted as expanded or contracted only when both edgeR and NoisET called the clonotype significant, with the noise models trained on biological replicates. For edgeR calls, a false discovery rate-adjusted p below 0.01 and a log2 fold-change threshold of 1 were applied. As an exploratory analysis of dynamics, max-normalized trajectories of the 1000 most abundant clonotypes were examined by PCA with hierarchical clustering. Each responding clone was given a CD4 or CD8 phenotype based on the CD4+ and CD8+ repertoires, which had been sequenced separately. TCRdb took the public reads, trimmed them with fastp at Q25, ran MiXCR for clone calling and kept in-frame beta chains. Every CDR3 protein is listed once, alongside the most common genes and DNA of its rows. TCRdb, not the original authors, processed these V and J calls. This sample holds hundreds of thousands of distinct CDR3 sequences; roughly 22% were observed only once. The top ten hold around 9.2% of the sample.

Ficoll-Paque density gradient centrifugation was the method used to isolate PBMCs. This clonotype was obtained from an adult woman who had mild COVID-19 (a few samples of this study predate the infection). The sample titles of this study are shuffled in the database, so cell type and time point are left out; the donor was told from shared clones. The chain is made from TRBV9 and TRBJ2-7; a stretch of 12 junction bases matches TRBD2. Input material: PBMCs or a T cell subset sorted from them (not recorded which). DNA sequence: TGTGCCAGCAGCCCGACTAGCGGGAGTAGCGACGAGCAGTACTTC. This yields the protein CASSPTSGSSDEQYF.